Presented here are 6 T cell receptor beta chains from one specimen sequenced in a study of blood T cell repertoires in COVID-19. Clones were read by immunoSEQ multiplex PCR, and TCRdb kept only the in-frame ones, dropping some. The sample yields about 380,000 clones, about 85% seen once. The sequenced sample was peripheral blood. Source of these receptors: a woman aged 18-35 years with acute or convalescent COVID-19.

This chain connects TRBV28 to TRBJ1-2; no clear D. The CDR3 has 11 residues. Germline lookup yields CDR1 MDHEN and CDR2 SYDVKM. Trimming cost V 7 bases and J 7 bases, with 10 bases left between them. CDR3 coding DNA: TGTGCCAGCATTAGAGAGGGTGGCTACACCTTC. Residues: CASIREGGYTF.

This clone was seen once. The chain links TRBV7-9 to TRBJ1-1, with D maybe TRBD1 (6 bases). V was trimmed by 5 bases and J by 1 base, leaving 20 bases between them. This CDR3 has 17 residues. Germline CDR1 reads SEHNR; CDR2 reads FQNEAQ (reference sequence). The CDR3 region is CASSTPEQGPTNTEAFF. CDR3 DNA: TGTGCCAGCAGCACCCCTGAACAGGGCCCAACGAACACTGAAGCTTTCTTT. Drawing the rest from reference TRBV7-9 and TRBJ1-1, the complete variable domain is DTGVSQNPRHKITKRGQNVTFRCDPISEHNRLYWYRQTLGQGPEFLTYFQNEAQLEKSRLLSDRFSAERPKGSFSTLEIQRTEQGDSAMYLCASSTPEQGPTNTEAFFGQGTRLTVV.

The gene calls are TRBV27 and TRBJ2-1; TRBD1 aligns across 9 bases. Germline CDR1 is MNHEY and CDR2 is SMNVEV (reference sequence). The CDR3 loop spans 15 amino acids. Germline trimming cut 5 bases from V and 4 bases from J; bases unmatched to any gene: 6. The CDR3 nucleotides read TGTGCCAGCAGTAGGGCGGGACAGGGATACAATGAGCAGTTCTTC. Protein: CASSRAGQGYNEQFF.

CDR3 DNA sequence: TGTGCCAGCGTGAGGGGGGACAGAGCCACTGAAGCTTTCTTT. Translating gives CASVRGDRATEAFF. The V gene is TRBV6-5, the J gene TRBJ1-1; TRBD1 aligns across 7 bases. CDR3 size: 14 residues. CDR1 is MNHEY and CDR2 is SVGAGI in the germline V gene. The V gene end was trimmed by 8 bases and the J gene end by 4 bases; junction bases not matched to a gene: 10.

The V call is TRBV6-4, the J call TRBJ1-5; D call uncertain. Germline CDR1 is MRHNA and CDR2 is SNTAGT. There are 13 residues in the CDR3. V was cut by 7 bases and J by 4 bases, with 11 bases left in between. The CDR3 here is CASTLPGNQPQHF. The CDR3 region has the DNA TGTGCCAGCACCCTCCCGGGGAATCAGCCCCAGCATTTT.

V is TRBV28 and J is TRBJ2-7, with D maybe TRBD2 (7 bases). There are 15 residues in the CDR3. The germline V gene encodes CDR1 MDHEN and CDR2 SYDVKM. V lost 5 bases and J lost 3, with 17 bases in between. CDR3 DNA sequence: TGTGCCAGCAGTCGGCCGGGGGGCGGGAGCTACGAGCAGTACTTC. This gives the protein CASSRPGGGSYEQYF.